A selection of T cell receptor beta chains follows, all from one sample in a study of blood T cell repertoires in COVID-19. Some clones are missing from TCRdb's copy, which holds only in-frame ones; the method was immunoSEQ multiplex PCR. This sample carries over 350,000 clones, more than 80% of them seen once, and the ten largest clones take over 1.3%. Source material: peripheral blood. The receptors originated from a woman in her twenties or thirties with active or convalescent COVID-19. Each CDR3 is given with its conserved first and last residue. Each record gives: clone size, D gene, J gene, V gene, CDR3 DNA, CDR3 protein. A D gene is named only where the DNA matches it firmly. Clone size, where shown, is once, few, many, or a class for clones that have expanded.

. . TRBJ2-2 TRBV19 TGTGCCAGTAGTATTATCGGAGGGGCCGTCACCGGGGAGCTGTTTTTT CASSIIGGAVTGELFF
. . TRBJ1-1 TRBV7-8 TGTGCCAGCAGCTTAGGGTATGGGGTGACAGACGTTAGCACTGAAGCTTTCTTT CASSLGYGVTDVSTEAFF
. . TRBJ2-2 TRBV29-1 TGCAGCGTTATGTCCGTCGGGGAGCTGTTTTTT CSVMSVGELFF
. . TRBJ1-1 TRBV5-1 TGCGCCAGCAGCTTGGTCGAGGGCCCTGAAGCTTTCTTT CASSLVEGPEAFF
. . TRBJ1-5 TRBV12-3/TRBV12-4 TGTGCCAGCAGTTTAAGGTGGAGGCCCCAGCATTTT CASSLRWRPQHF
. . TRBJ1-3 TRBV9 TGTGCCAGCACCTACGACAGTAACTCTGGAAACACCATATATTTT CASTYDSNSGNTIYF
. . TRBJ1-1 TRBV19 TGTGCCAGTAGTATAGGTACGGGGAACACTGAAGCTTTCTTT CASSIGTGNTEAFF
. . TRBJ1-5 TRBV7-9 TGTGCCAGCAGCCCCACGGATCAGCCCCAGCATTTT CASSPTDQPQHF
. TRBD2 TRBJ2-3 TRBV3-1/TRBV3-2 TGTGCCAGCAGCCAAGGTGCCGGGGGGGCCACAGATACGCAGTATTTT CASSQGAGGATDTQYF
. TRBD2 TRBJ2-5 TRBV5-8 TGTGCCAGCAGCCCGGGACTAGCGCACCAAGAGACCCAGTACTTC CASSPGLAHQETQYF
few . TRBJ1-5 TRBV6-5 TGTGCCAGCCGGGACACAACCTATCAGCCCCAGCATTTT CASRDTTYQPQHF
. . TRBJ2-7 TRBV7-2 TGTGCCAGCAGCCCCGCCGCCGGGTCCTCCTACGAGCAGTACTTC CASSPAAGSSYEQYF
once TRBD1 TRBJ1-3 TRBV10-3 TGTGCCATCAGTGATTTCGGGACAGTTCTTGGAAACACCATATATTTT CAISDFGTVLGNTIYF
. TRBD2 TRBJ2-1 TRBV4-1 TGCGCCAGCAGCCAAGATTCGAGCGGGGGCTCCTACAATGAGCAGTTCTTC CASSQDSSGGSYNEQFF
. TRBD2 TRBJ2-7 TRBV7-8 TGTGCCAGCAGCTCCCCGGGACTAGCGGGAGGAGGGCAGTACTTC CASSSPGLAGGGQYF
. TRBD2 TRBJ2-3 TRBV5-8 TGTGCCAGCAGCTTCTTAGGAGTAGCGGGGGGCGCGAGGGATACGCAGTATTTT CASSFLGVAGGARDTQYF
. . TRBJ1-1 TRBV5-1 TGCGCCAGCAGCTTGGAAGTGGGCAGGCAAGCTTTCTTT CASSLEVGRQAFF
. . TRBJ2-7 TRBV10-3 TGTGCCATCAGTGAAGTGGAGACAGGCACCTACGAGCAGTACTTC CAISEVETGTYEQYF
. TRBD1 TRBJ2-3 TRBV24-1 TGTGCCACCTCAGCTACAGGGGTCATGACAGATACGCAGTATTTT CATSATGVMTDTQYF
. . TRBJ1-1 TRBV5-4 TGTGCCAGCAGACCGTCCATGTCGGGCACTGAAGCTTTCTTT CASRPSMSGTEAFF
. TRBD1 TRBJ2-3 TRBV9 TGTGCCAGCAGCGTCGGGACAGCAAGCACAGATACGCAGTATTTT CASSVGTASTDTQYF
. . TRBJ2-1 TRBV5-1 TGCGCCAGCAGCTTCACAGGGTCCTCCTACAATGAGCAGTTCTTC CASSFTGSSYNEQFF
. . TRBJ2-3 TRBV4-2 TGTGCCAGCAGCCAAGGAAGAGCAGATACGCAGTATTTT CASSQGRADTQYF
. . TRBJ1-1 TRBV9 TGTGCCAGCAGGGGAGACTCGGGCATCGGTGAAGCTTTCTTT CASRGDSGIGEAFF
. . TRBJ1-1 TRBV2 TGTGCCAGCAACATGGGCCGAGAAGCTTTCTTT CASNMGREAFF
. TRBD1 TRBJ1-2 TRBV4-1 TGCGCCAGCAGCCAACGGGACAGCTATGGCTACACCTTC CASSQRDSYGYTF
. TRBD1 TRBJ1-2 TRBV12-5 TGTGCTAGTGGTTTGGTGCTACAGGGGGCGCAGAGCTATGGCTACACCTTC CASGLVLQGAQSYGYTF
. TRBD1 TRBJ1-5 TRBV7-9 TGTGCCAGCAGCCGACAGGGTAATCAGCCCCAGCATTTT CASSRQGNQPQHF
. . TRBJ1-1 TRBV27 TGTGCCAGCAGTTTATCTGCCAGGGGTGAGACTGAAGCTTTCTTT CASSLSARGETEAFF
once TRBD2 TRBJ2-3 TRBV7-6 TGTGCCAGCAGCTTGGCCGGACTAGCGGGCGAAGGCACAGATACGCAGTATTTT CASSLAGLAGEGTDTQYF
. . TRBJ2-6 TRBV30 TGTGCCTGGAGTGTGAAGGCAGGGGCGTCGTCTGGGGCCAACGTCCTGACTTTC CAWSVKAGASSGANVLTF
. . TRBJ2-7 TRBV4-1 TGCGCCAGCAGCCAACAATTACAGGGTTTCGGGGAGCAGTACTTC CASSQQLQGFGEQYF
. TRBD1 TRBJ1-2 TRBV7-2 TGTGCCAGCAGCTTAGGAACAGGGGCGTACTATGGCTACACCTTC CASSLGTGAYYGYTF
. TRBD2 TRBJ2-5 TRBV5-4 TGTGCCAGCAGCTACGGACTAGCGGGGGGGAAGACCCAGTACTTC CASSYGLAGGKTQYF
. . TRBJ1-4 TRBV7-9 TGTGCCAGCAGCTTAGCAGGGGTCCTCGGTGAAAAACTGTTTTTT CASSLAGVLGEKLFF
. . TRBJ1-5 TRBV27 TGTGCCAGCAGTTTATCTGGAGGACATCAGCCCCAGCATTTT CASSLSGGHQPQHF
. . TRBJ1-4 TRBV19 TGTGCCAGTAGTAACCTGGGGAGTGGGAATCGTGAAAAACTGTTTTTT CASSNLGSGNREKLFF
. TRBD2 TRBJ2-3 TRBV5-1 TGCGCCAGCAGCCAAGCGGGGCCCACAGATACGCAGTATTTT CASSQAGPTDTQYF
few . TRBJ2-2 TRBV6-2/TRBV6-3 TGTGCCAGCAGTTACTTGAGATCGGCCGGGGAGCTGTTTTTT CASSYLRSAGELFF
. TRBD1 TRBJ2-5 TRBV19 TGTGCCAGTAGTCGTGAGGGGGACAGGGTAGGAGAGACCCAGTACTTC CASSREGDRVGETQYF
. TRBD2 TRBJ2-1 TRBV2 TGTGCCAGCAGTCTAGCGGAGCGCTCCTACAATGAGCAGTTCTTC CASSLAERSYNEQFF
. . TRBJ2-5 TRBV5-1 TGCGCCAGCAGCAGATGGACAGCTGAGACCCAGTACTTC CASSRWTAETQYF
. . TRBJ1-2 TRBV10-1 TGCGCCAGCAGTGAGTCCGGACAGCACTATGGCTACACCTTC CASSESGQHYGYTF
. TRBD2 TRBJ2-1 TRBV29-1 TGCAGCGCCGAATCCTCCACCCTGAGCGGGAGCTCCTACAATGAGCAGTTCTTC CSAESSTLSGSSYNEQFF
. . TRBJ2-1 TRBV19 TGTGCCAGTAGTCCCACCCCTTGGGTAGCGGTCCTGACCATCTCCTACAATGAGCAGTTCTTC CASSPTPWVAVLTISYNEQFF
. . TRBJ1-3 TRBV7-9 TGTGCCAGCAGCACCACGACAGGACTCTCTGGAAACACCATATATTTT CASSTTTGLSGNTIYF
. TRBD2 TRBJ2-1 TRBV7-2 TGTGCCAGCAGCCAGGGACTAGCGGGGAATCCTATCACGGGCAAGCAGTTCTTC CASSQGLAGNPITGKQFF
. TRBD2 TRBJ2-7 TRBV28 TGTGCCAGCAGTTTACTCGGGGGGGCTTACGAGCAGTACTTC CASSLLGGAYEQYF
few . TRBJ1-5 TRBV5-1 TGCGCCAGCAGCAAAGCAGGGTTCGGTCAGCCCCAGCATTTT CASSKAGFGQPQHF
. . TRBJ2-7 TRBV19 TGTGCCAGTAGCCCTACAGGGATCGAGCAGTACTTC CASSPTGIEQYF
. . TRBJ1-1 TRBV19 TGTGCCAGTAACGGATGGGGGGACCCGGACACTGAAGCTTTCTTT CASNGWGDPDTEAFF
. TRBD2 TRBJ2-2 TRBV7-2 TGTGCCAGCAGCCCAAGAGGTAGCGGGGGCACCGGGGAGCTGTTTTTT CASSPRGSGGTGELFF